These 19 T cell receptor beta chains share one sample of origin, sequenced in a study of cytomegalovirus exposure and HLA in healthy donors. Primers included in the PCR were 60 Vbeta and 13 Jbeta primers. The protocol was immunoSEQ multiplex PCR, while the TCRdb copy is restricted to in-frame clones and leaves out a portion. This sample carries about 76,000 clones, over 60% of them seen once, and the ten largest clones take 12%. The sample comprised PBMCs. Source of these receptors: a male donor in good health and CMV-seropositive.

Only one count was recorded for this clone. The chain joins TRBV16 to TRBJ1-1; D uncertain. Per germline, CDR1 KGHSY and CDR2 FQNENV. This CDR3 is 13 amino acids long. The ends were cut back, 3 bases at V and 3 bases at J, with 8 bases in the middle. CDR3 bases: TGTGCCAGCAGCCATTCGCGCGACACTGAAGCTTTCTTT. It encodes CASSHSRDTEAFF. The variable domain in full, completed from reference TRBV16 and TRBJ1-1, reads GEEVAQTPKHLVRGEGQKAKLYCAPIKGHSYVFWYQQVLKNEFKFLISFQNENVFDETGMPKERFSAKCLPNSPCSLEIQATKLEDSAVYFCASSHSRDTEAFFGQGTRLTVV.

This chain uses TRBV27 with TRBJ2-2; 10 bases fit TRBD1. The CDR3 sequence is 16 residues long. The germline CDR1 and CDR2 sequences are MNHEY and SMNVEV (reference sequence). The trim removed 3 bases at V and 6 bases at J, leaving 7 bases unmatched. The CDR3 region is CASSLVGQGYAGELFF. CDR3 in DNA: TGTGCCAGCAGTTTGGTGGGACAGGGGTACGCCGGGGAGCTGTTTTTT.

The chain employs TRBV28 and TRBJ2-3, with TRBD1 identical over 8 bases. Trimming took 3 bases from V and 5 from J; bases not matched to a gene: 7. The CDR3 totals 15 residues. The germline gives CDR1 MDHEN, CDR2 SYDVKM. The CDR3 nucleotides are TGTGCCAGCAGTTTGCGAGGACAGGGCATAGATACGCAGTATTTT. Protein: CASSLRGQGIDTQYF.

The rearrangement joins TRBV6-1 to TRBJ2-5, with D maybe TRBD1 (6 bases). The CDR3 contains 14 residues. Trimming stripped 8 bases from V and 5 bases from J, with 18 bases between. Germline V CDR1 and CDR2: MNHNS, SASEGT. CDR3 DNA sequence: TGTGCCAGCTCTGACAGGAGCCCCCGGGAGACCCAGTACTTC. This gives the protein CASSDRSPRETQYF.

A word on this clone: The junction differs from germline at one of its ends, possibly a read error. The same CDR3 arises from other DNA sequences in this sample as well. The V gene is TRBV5-4, the J gene TRBJ2-5; 11 positions agree with TRBD2. This CDR3 has 20 amino acids. Germline CDR1 is SGHNT and CDR2 is YYREEE (reference sequence). CDR3 in amino acids: CASSLGMGSMTSGERETQYF. The CDR3 nucleotides are TGCGCCAGCAGTTTGGGGATGGGAAGTATGACTAGCGGGGAGAGGGAGACCCAGTACTTC.

The chain combines TRBV7-9 with TRBJ2-7, with 10 bases identical to TRBD1. The CDR3 covers 15 residues. Germline V lookup: CDR1 SEHNR, CDR2 FQNEAQ (reference sequence). V trimming: 5 bases; J trimming: 3 bases; junction bases outside the gene matches: 7. CDR3 sequence (DNA): TGTGCCAGCAGCACCCGGGACAGGGGTAACTACGAGCAGTACTTC. Translating it yields CASSTRDRGNYEQYF.

V usage is TRBV2 and J usage is TRBJ2-7; D perhaps matches TRBD2 (6 bases). The V gene lost 8 bases and the J gene lost 7 bases, with 12 bases spanning the gap. The CDR3 contains 11 residues. Germline V gives CDR1 SNHLY, CDR2 FYNNEI. This chain's CDR3 is CASLGGKEQYF. CDR3 coding DNA: TGTGCCAGCCTCGGGGGTAAGGAGCAGTACTTC.

The V and J genes are TRBV4-1 and TRBJ1-4; D call uncertain. Germline V CDR1 and CDR2: MGHRA, YSYEKL. V lost 4 bases and J 5 bases, leaving 8 bases between the germline ends. The CDR3 totals 13 residues. As DNA, the CDR3 is TGCGCCAGCAGCCGGGCTCTGAATGAAAAACTGTTTTTT. Its translation: CASSRALNEKLFF.

This clone showed up just once. This chain links TRBV30 with TRBJ2-3; maybe TRBD1 (6 bases). This CDR3 is built from 15 residues. The germline V gene has CDR1 GTSNPN and CDR2 SVGIG (reference sequence). V was pared by 8 bases and J by 0 bases, with 18 bases between. CDR3 coding DNA: TGTGCCAGCGGACAGATCTTTGGTAGCACAGATACGCAGTATTTT. This gives the protein CASGQIFGSTDTQYF.

The chain employs TRBV30 and TRBJ2-1; D is unresolved. This CDR3 contains 14 residues. From germline, CDR1 is GTSNPN and CDR2 SVGIG (reference sequence). Between the trimmed V and J ends, which lost 2 bases and 0 bases, there was a span of 8 bases. DNA for the CDR3: TGTGCCTGGAGTCCGAGGAGCTCCTACAATGAGCAGTTCTTC. This sequence encodes CAWSPRSSYNEQFF. Full variable domain (missing parts from reference TRBV30 and TRBJ2-1): SQTIHQWPATLVQPVGSPLSLECTVEGTSNPNLYWYRQAAGRGLQLLFYSVGIGQISSEVPQNLSASRPQDRQFILSSKKLLLSDSGFYLCAWSPRSSYNEQFFGPGTRLTVL.

This clone was counted once. The V call is TRBV18, the J call TRBJ1-1; D not certain. The germline V and J ends were trimmed by 3 bases and 1 base, with 9 bases remaining between them. This CDR3 has 14 amino acids. The germline gives CDR1 KGHSH, CDR2 LQKENI. The CDR3 DNA reads TGTGCCAGCTCACCTCCCAGTACGAACACTGAAGCTTTCTTT. Translating gives CASSPPSTNTEAFF.

The chain recombines TRBV4-2 with TRBJ2-1, with TRBD1 identical over 11 bases. CDR1 and CDR2 from the germline V gene are LGHNA and YNFKEQ. CDR3 length equals 16 residues. V shed 2 bases, J shed 6 bases, and the junction held 6 bases outside the gene matches. The CDR3 nucleotides read TGTGCCAGCAGCCAATCCCTCGGGACAGGGGGCAATGAGCAGTTCTTC. Protein sequence: CASSQSLGTGGNEQFF.

The V and J genes are TRBV2 and TRBJ1-1; D is ambiguous. With 7 bases removed from V and 6 bases from J, the gap between germline ends came to 15 bases. Germline CDR1 is SNHLY and CDR2 is FYNNEI. The CDR3 length is 13 residues. The CDR3 bases are TGTGCCAGCATGATAGGGAGAAATGCTGAAGCTTTCTTT. Protein sequence: CASMIGRNAEAFF.

This rearrangement joins TRBV5-1 to TRBJ2-1, with TRBD2 identical over 12 bases. The junction had 3 bases not matched to a gene; V was cut back by 1 base and J by 7 bases. Germline lookup yields CDR1 SGHRS and CDR2 YFSETQ. The CDR3 spans 15 residues. CDR3 DNA sequence: TGCGCCAGCAGCTTGATGACTAGCGGGAGTAATGAGCAGTTCTTC. This sequence encodes CASSLMTSGSNEQFF.

The V call is TRBV5-1, the J call TRBJ2-5; TRBD1 agrees at 7 bases. Unmatched junction bases numbered 10, after V lost 3 bases and J lost 2 bases. The CDR3 is 16 amino acids. The germline V gene encodes CDR1 SGHRS and CDR2 YFSETQ. CDR3 coding DNA: TGCGCCAGCAGCTCCGGACAGGCCGTAGGGCAAGAGACCCAGTACTTC. Its protein product is CASSSGQAVGQETQYF.

V usage is TRBV30 and J usage is TRBJ1-2; D unresolved. This CDR3 comprises 13 residues. Per the germline V gene, CDR1 is GTSNPN and CDR2 is SVGIG (reference sequence). V dropped 2 bases and J dropped 5 bases, with 12 bases sitting between them. The CDR3 DNA sequence: TGTGCCTGGAGTTTGGGCAGAACGTATGGCTACACCTTC. It codes for CAWSLGRTYGYTF.

The chain has TRBV27 and TRBJ2-5, with 10 bases matching TRBD2. The junction had 6 bases not matched to a gene; V was cut back by 4 bases and J by 4 bases. The CDR3 length is 15 residues. Germline loops: CDR1 MNHEY, CDR2 SMNVEV (reference sequence). CDR3: CASSWQRGGLETQYF. The CDR3 nucleotides read TGTGCCAGCAGTTGGCAGCGGGGGGGCCTAGAGACCCAGTACTTC.

The chain has TRBV11-2 and TRBJ1-2, with 7 positions matching TRBD1. The V segment lost 5 bases and the J segment 2 bases; nucleotides outside the gene matches: 2. The CDR3 is made up of 13 amino acids. Germline CDR1 SGHAT, CDR2 FQNNGV. The CDR3 reads CASSPTGNYGYTF. The CDR3 coding sequence is TGTGCCAGCAGCCCGACAGGGAACTATGGCTACACCTTC.

The gene calls are TRBV11-1 and TRBJ2-4; tentative D call: TRBD1 (6 bases). Germline assignment: CDR1 SGHAT and CDR2 FQDESV (reference sequence). The CDR3 loop spans 18 amino acids. Trimming took off 5 bases at V and 4 bases at J, with 24 bases between the two ends. CDR3 sequence: CASSHRGRSGVGKNIQYF. CDR3 nucleotide sequence: TGTGCCAGCAGCCACCGAGGGAGATCAGGGGTCGGGAAAAACATTCAGTACTTC.